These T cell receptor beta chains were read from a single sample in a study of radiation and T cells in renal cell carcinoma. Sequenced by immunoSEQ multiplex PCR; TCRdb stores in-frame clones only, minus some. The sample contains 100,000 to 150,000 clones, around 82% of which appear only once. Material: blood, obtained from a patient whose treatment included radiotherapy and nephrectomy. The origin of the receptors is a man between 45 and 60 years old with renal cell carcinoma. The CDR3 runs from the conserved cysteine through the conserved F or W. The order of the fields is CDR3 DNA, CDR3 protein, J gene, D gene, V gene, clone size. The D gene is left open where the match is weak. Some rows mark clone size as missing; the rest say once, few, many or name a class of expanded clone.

CDR3 DNA: TGTGCCAGTAGTAGCCTGAAGGGGAGCGAAAAACTGTTTTTT
CDR3 protein: CASSSLKGSEKLFF
J gene: TRBJ1-4
D gene: -
V gene: TRBV19
clone size: -

CDR3 DNA: TGTGCCAGCAGGATAGGGGGGCGCGAGGGAGAAAAACTGTTTTTT
CDR3 protein: CASRIGGREGEKLFF
J gene: TRBJ1-4
D gene: -
V gene: TRBV25-1
clone size: -

CDR3 DNA: TGTGCCAGCAGCTCTGACAGCGGGGGTGAAAAACTGTTTTTT
CDR3 protein: CASSSDSGGEKLFF
J gene: TRBJ1-4
D gene: -
V gene: TRBV5-4
clone size: -

CDR3 DNA: TGTGCCTGGAGCTTAGGGGGCCTCTACGAGCAGTACTTC
CDR3 protein: CAWSLGGLYEQYF
J gene: TRBJ2-7
D gene: TRBD1
V gene: TRBV30
clone size: -

CDR3 DNA: TGTGCCAGCAGCGTAGATCCCACAGTCACAGGGGCCGGCGGCTACACCTTC
CDR3 protein: CASSVDPTVTGAGGYTF
J gene: TRBJ1-2
D gene: TRBD1
V gene: TRBV9
clone size: few

CDR3 DNA: TGTGCCTGGACCGGTAGCGGGGTAACCGGGGAGCTGTTTTTT
CDR3 protein: CAWTGSGVTGELFF
J gene: TRBJ2-2
D gene: TRBD2
V gene: TRBV30
clone size: -

CDR3 DNA: TGTGCCAGCGGTCAGGGCCCCGATACGCAGTATTTT
CDR3 protein: CASGQGPDTQYF
J gene: TRBJ2-3
D gene: -
V gene: TRBV2
clone size: few

CDR3 DNA: TGCGCCAGCAAGGAGGCCATCCACAATGAGCAGTTCTTC
CDR3 protein: CASKEAIHNEQFF
J gene: TRBJ2-1
D gene: -
V gene: TRBV5-1
clone size: -

CDR3 DNA: TGCGCCAGCAGGGCTAGCGGGATGGTTGAGACCCAGTACTTC
CDR3 protein: CASRASGMVETQYF
J gene: TRBJ2-5
D gene: TRBD2
V gene: TRBV10-2
clone size: -

CDR3 DNA: TGTGCCAGCAGTTTAGTTATCGGGGGTGGCAATCAGCCCCAGCATTTT
CDR3 protein: CASSLVIGGGNQPQHF
J gene: TRBJ1-5
D gene: -
V gene: TRBV28
clone size: -

CDR3 DNA: TGCGCCAGCAGCCAAGATAGAACAGATACGCAGTATTTT
CDR3 protein: CASSQDRTDTQYF
J gene: TRBJ2-3
D gene: -
V gene: TRBV4-1
clone size: -

CDR3 DNA: TGTGCCAGCACCTCCGCAACGGGAGGACTATACAATGAGCAGTTCTTC
CDR3 protein: CASTSATGGLYNEQFF
J gene: TRBJ2-1
D gene: TRBD2
V gene: TRBV5-5
clone size: -

CDR3 DNA: TGCGCCAGCAGCCAAGAAATAGGTGTAGTCGGCTCGGGGGGGGAAGATGAGCAGTTCTTC
CDR3 protein: CASSQEIGVVGSGGEDEQFF
J gene: TRBJ2-1
D gene: TRBD2
V gene: TRBV4-1
clone size: -

CDR3 DNA: TGTGCCAGCAGTGTGGGGACAGAGATAGAGACCCAGTACTTC
CDR3 protein: CASSVGTEIETQYF
J gene: TRBJ2-5
D gene: TRBD1
V gene: TRBV6-1
clone size: -

CDR3 DNA: TGTGCCAGCAGCGTAGCTACCCTCGGCCTAGCAAGTGGGGAGCTGTTTTTT
CDR3 protein: CASSVATLGLASGELFF
J gene: TRBJ2-2
D gene: -
V gene: TRBV9
clone size: -

CDR3 DNA: TGCGCCAGCAGCCGGCTCCGGGACGCTAGCACAGATACGCAGTATTTT
CDR3 protein: CASSRLRDASTDTQYF
J gene: TRBJ2-3
D gene: -
V gene: TRBV4-1
clone size: few

CDR3 DNA: TGCGCCAGCACCCTGACAGGGGATAGTGTTGACGAGCAGTACTTC
CDR3 protein: CASTLTGDSVDEQYF
J gene: TRBJ2-7
D gene: TRBD1
V gene: TRBV5-1
clone size: -

CDR3 DNA: TGTGCCTGGAAATGGCAGGGGGCTTTGAGGGTGGCCGATACGCAGTATTTT
CDR3 protein: CAWKWQGALRVADTQYF
J gene: TRBJ2-3
D gene: TRBD1
V gene: TRBV30
clone size: -

CDR3 DNA: TGTGCCAGCAGTTACGTAAGGGGTCCGGGGTTGTACGAGCAGTACTTC
CDR3 protein: CASSYVRGPGLYEQYF
J gene: TRBJ2-7
D gene: -
V gene: TRBV28
clone size: -

CDR3 DNA: TGCAGCGTCGTAGGACACCGCCTCCAAGAGACCCAGTACTTC
CDR3 protein: CSVVGHRLQETQYF
J gene: TRBJ2-5
D gene: -
V gene: TRBV29-1
clone size: -

CDR3 DNA: TGTGCCAGCTCACCAGCCCTTGGCGGGAGGGAGGATGAGCAGTTCTTC
CDR3 protein: CASSPALGGREDEQFF
J gene: TRBJ2-1
D gene: TRBD2
V gene: TRBV18
clone size: -

CDR3 DNA: TGCGCCAGCAGCCCTTGGCAGGGAAACGAGCAGTACTTC
CDR3 protein: CASSPWQGNEQYF
J gene: TRBJ2-7
D gene: -
V gene: TRBV5-1
clone size: -

CDR3 DNA: TGTGCCAGCAGCGTAGCGACAGGGGATAGGGCAGATACGCAGTATTTT
CDR3 protein: CASSVATGDRADTQYF
J gene: TRBJ2-3
D gene: TRBD1
V gene: TRBV9
clone size: -

CDR3 DNA: TGTGCCAGCAGTTACGGACAGGGGCCGACCTACGAGCAGTACTTC
CDR3 protein: CASSYGQGPTYEQYF
J gene: TRBJ2-7
D gene: TRBD1
V gene: TRBV6-6
clone size: -

CDR3 DNA: TGCGCCAGCAAGAGAGACTCTGGAAACACCATATATTTT
CDR3 protein: CASKRDSGNTIYF
J gene: TRBJ1-3
D gene: -
V gene: TRBV10-1
clone size: -

CDR3 DNA: TGCGCCAGCAGTCTACAGGGTCGCACCTACGAGCAGTACTTC
CDR3 protein: CASSLQGRTYEQYF
J gene: TRBJ2-7
D gene: -
V gene: TRBV5-1
clone size: once

CDR3 DNA: TGCGCCAGCAGTGAGTTCGGGACAGGGGGTCAGCCCCAGCATTTT
CDR3 protein: CASSEFGTGGQPQHF
J gene: TRBJ1-5
D gene: TRBD1
V gene: TRBV10-2
clone size: few

CDR3 DNA: TGTGCCAGCAGTGAACGAGAAAATAGCAATCAGCCCCAGCATTTT
CDR3 protein: CASSERENSNQPQHF
J gene: TRBJ1-5
D gene: -
V gene: TRBV2
clone size: few

CDR3 DNA: TGTGCCACATGGGACAGGGCAGATACGCAGTATTTT
CDR3 protein: CATWDRADTQYF
J gene: TRBJ2-3
D gene: TRBD1
V gene: TRBV7-9
clone size: -

CDR3 DNA: TGTGCCAGCAGTCCCACTGGGACCAGACAAGAGACCCAGTACTTC
CDR3 protein: CASSPTGTRQETQYF
J gene: TRBJ2-5
D gene: -
V gene: TRBV6-5
clone size: -

CDR3 DNA: TGTGCCAGCAGTTACGTCCGTGGGTCTGGGGCCAACGTCCTGACTTTC
CDR3 protein: CASSYVRGSGANVLTF
J gene: TRBJ2-6
D gene: -
V gene: TRBV6-6
clone size: -

CDR3 DNA: TGTGCCAGCAGCCTCGGGCCCACCTCCTACGAGCAGTACTTC
CDR3 protein: CASSLGPTSYEQYF
J gene: TRBJ2-7
D gene: -
V gene: TRBV4-2
clone size: once

CDR3 DNA: TGTGCCTGGAGCCCCCTAAGGGGGCGGGACACTGAAGCTTTCTTT
CDR3 protein: CAWSPLRGRDTEAFF
J gene: TRBJ1-1
D gene: TRBD1
V gene: TRBV30
clone size: -

CDR3 DNA: TGCAGCGTTGAAGGCCGGGACAGGGGCTGGGAAGAGACCCAGTACTTC
CDR3 protein: CSVEGRDRGWEETQYF
J gene: TRBJ2-5
D gene: TRBD1
V gene: TRBV29-1
clone size: -

CDR3 DNA: TGTGCCAGCAGCCTCGTTAGCGGGCGTTCCTACGAGCAGTACTTC
CDR3 protein: CASSLVSGRSYEQYF
J gene: TRBJ2-7
D gene: TRBD2
V gene: TRBV11-2
clone size: -

CDR3 DNA: TGTGCCAGCAGTGACTGTACTTGGGACAGGGGTTTGCGGCAGTACTTC
CDR3 protein: CASSDCTWDRGLRQYF
J gene: TRBJ2-7
D gene: TRBD1
V gene: TRBV6-4
clone size: -

CDR3 DNA: TGCGCCAGCAGCCTGCCTCGGGGAGAGACAGATACGCAGTATTTT
CDR3 protein: CASSLPRGETDTQYF
J gene: TRBJ2-3
D gene: -
V gene: TRBV5-1
clone size: -

CDR3 DNA: TGCGCCAGCAGCTTCTTGGGGTCGGGGGCCAACGTCCTGACTTTC
CDR3 protein: CASSFLGSGANVLTF
J gene: TRBJ2-6
D gene: -
V gene: TRBV5-1
clone size: -

CDR3 DNA: TGTGCCAGCAGTCAGGGACAGGGTTATGGCTACACCTTC
CDR3 protein: CASSQGQGYGYTF
J gene: TRBJ1-2
D gene: TRBD1
V gene: TRBV28
clone size: -

CDR3 DNA: TGTGCCAGCAGGCGGACAGGGGGCCTCGTAGCGTCTGAAGCTTTCTTT
CDR3 protein: CASRRTGGLVASEAFF
J gene: TRBJ1-1
D gene: TRBD1
V gene: TRBV25-1
clone size: -

CDR3 DNA: TGTGCCAGCAGCAGGGAGGGGTACTCTGGAAACACCATATATTTT
CDR3 protein: CASSREGYSGNTIYF
J gene: TRBJ1-3
D gene: -
V gene: TRBV4-2
clone size: -

CDR3 DNA: TGTGCCAGCAGGCCCGGGACTAGCGAGGCCGAGCAGTACTTC
CDR3 protein: CASRPGTSEAEQYF
J gene: TRBJ2-7
D gene: TRBD2
V gene: TRBV28
clone size: -

CDR3 DNA: TGTGCCAGCAGCAGCCGGGGACCCACTTACAATGAGCAGTTCTTC
CDR3 protein: CASSSRGPTYNEQFF
J gene: TRBJ2-1
D gene: -
V gene: TRBV7-2
clone size: -

CDR3 DNA: TGTGCCAGCACGGGGACGAACACCGGGGAGCTGTTTTTT
CDR3 protein: CASTGTNTGELFF
J gene: TRBJ2-2
D gene: -
V gene: TRBV6-6
clone size: -

CDR3 DNA: TGTGCCAGCAGCTCGTTAAGAGGGGGTGGGACTGAAGCTTTCTTT
CDR3 protein: CASSSLRGGGTEAFF
J gene: TRBJ1-1
D gene: -
V gene: TRBV7-9
clone size: -

CDR3 DNA: TGTGCCAGCAGGACAGACTCTAACTATGGCTACACCTTC
CDR3 protein: CASRTDSNYGYTF
J gene: TRBJ1-2
D gene: -
V gene: TRBV28
clone size: -

CDR3 DNA: TGTGCCAGCAGCCCTCGACTAGCGGGGGGTGCCGGGGAGCTGTTTTTT
CDR3 protein: CASSPRLAGGAGELFF
J gene: TRBJ2-2
D gene: TRBD2
V gene: TRBV7-8
clone size: -

CDR3 DNA: TGCGCCAGCAGCCAAGACCAGGGGGACGAAAAACTGTTTTTT
CDR3 protein: CASSQDQGDEKLFF
J gene: TRBJ1-4
D gene: TRBD1
V gene: TRBV4-3
clone size: -

CDR3 DNA: TGCGCCGGAGGATCAGGACAGAAACCTCTACGTCAGCCCCAGCATTTT
CDR3 protein: CAGGSGQKPLRQPQHF
J gene: TRBJ1-5
D gene: -
V gene: TRBV10-1
clone size: -

CDR3 DNA: TGTGCCAGCTCACCGGGGGCAGACTCCTACGAGCAGTACTTC
CDR3 protein: CASSPGADSYEQYF
J gene: TRBJ2-7
D gene: -
V gene: TRBV18
clone size: -